This record looks at one T cell receptor beta chain sequence and its context. Libraries were prepared by immunoSEQ multiplex PCR; TCRdb keeps only in-frame clonotypes and omits some of them. The sample holds just under 70,000 clones, around 84% seen once. The data belong to a study of neoadjuvant anti-PD-1 for oral cavity cancer. For the study at large: Patients without progression received a fourth nivolumab dose around day 43, then surgical resection on days 50-56.

Sample time point: after neoadjuvant nivolumab, at surgical resection. Patients had newly diagnosed, untreated stage II-IVA oral cavity squamous cell carcinoma. PBMCs were not maintained or expanded in culture before analysis. V shed 1 base and J shed 1 base, with 5 bases lying between them. Germline V gene data show CDR1 as SEHNR and CDR2 as FQNEAQ (reference sequence). The CDR3 runs 15 residues. This TCR was recovered from a person aged 35 to 85 with oral cavity squamous cell carcinoma. The specimen was PBMCs, collected after nivolumab (anti-PD-1) treatment. J is TRBJ2-6 and V is TRBV7-9; D is unresolved. The CDR3 reads CASSLVGSGANVLTF. CDR3 sequence (DNA): TGTGCCAGCAGCTTAGTAGGGTCTGGGGCCAACGTCCTGACTTTC.